Presented here are 29 T cell receptor beta chains from one specimen sequenced in a study of vaccination effects on CD4 cells after COVID-19. Which antigens these TCRs recognize remains unknown. Antigen-specific CD4+ T cells were expanded with viral peptide pools in the ViraFEST assay before sequencing. Having been cultured for less than 12 days, the cells underwent CD4+ T cell isolation. TCRdb's table, derived via immunoSEQ multiplex PCR, lists solely in-frame clones and lacks some. The data show 25,000 to 35,000 clones, approximately 68% seen once. Source: CD4+ T cells from PBMCs cultured with HCoV-229E spike peptides, taken before COVID-19 vaccination. All receptors derive from a human donor who received a COVID-19 vaccine.

The CDR3 DNA reads TGTGCCAGTCTTCCGGGGAGAGTGACAGATACGCAGTATTTT. Translated: CASLPGRVTDTQYF. The V and J genes are TRBV7-8 and TRBJ2-3; D might be TRBD2 (5 bases). Per the germline V gene, CDR1 is SGHVS and CDR2 is FQNEAQ. Deletions cut 9 bases from V and 3 bases from J, with 16 bases between. The CDR3 runs to 14 residues.

This clone was observed a handful of times. J is TRBJ1-4 and V is TRBV28; D remains unclear. V shed 4 bases and J shed 0 bases, with 9 bases lying between them. The CDR3 runs 15 residues. Germline CDR1 is MDHEN and CDR2 is SYDVKM. The CDR3: CASSSGFSTNEKLFF. In DNA form, the CDR3 reads TGTGCCAGCAGTTCAGGATTTTCAACTAATGAAAAACTGTTTTTT.

This clone was seen a few times. The rearrangement links TRBV5-4 to TRBJ2-3, with a tentative D call TRBD2 (6 bases). The V gene lost 4 bases and the J gene lost 7 bases, with 10 bases spanning the gap. Germline lookup yields CDR1 SGHNT and CDR2 YYREEE (reference sequence). This CDR3 is 12 amino acids long. As DNA, the CDR3 is TGTGCCAGCAGCCCGGAGGGGAATACGCAGTATTTT. It yields the protein CASSPEGNTQYF.

CDR3 residues: CASSTGQGAGEKLFF. CDR3 coding DNA: TGTGCCAGCAGCACCGGACAGGGGGCAGGAGAAAAACTGTTTTTT. The chain is built from TRBV7-9 and TRBJ1-4, with 11 bases that match TRBD1. V was pared by 5 bases and J by 8 bases, with 7 bases of the junction left unmatched. This CDR3 is 15 amino acids long. The germline gives CDR1 SEHNR, CDR2 FQNEAQ (reference sequence).

This clone was counted between two and nine times. This chain joins TRBV18 and TRBJ2-6; 7 nucleotides match TRBD2. CDR3 size: 17 residues. Germline V gene sequence: CDR1 KGHSH, CDR2 LQKENI. V dropped 1 base and J dropped 2; count of bases not matched to a gene: 5. The CDR3 sequence: CASSPRGGFPGANVLTF. CDR3 DNA: TGTGCCAGCTCACCACGGGGAGGGTTTCCTGGGGCCAACGTCCTGACTTTC.

Only a few counts were recorded for this clone. The gene calls are TRBV30 and TRBJ1-2; D uncertain. V shed 0 bases and J shed 5 bases, with 10 bases lying between them. Germline CDR1 GTSNPN, CDR2 SVGIG (reference sequence). This CDR3 is built from 13 residues. The CDR3 nucleotides are TGTGCCTGGAGTGTTATAGCGGAGTATGGCTACACCTTC. It is translated as CAWSVIAEYGYTF. Variable domain in full (rest from reference TRBV30 and TRBJ1-2): SQTIHQWPATLVQPVGSPLSLECTVEGTSNPNLYWYRQAAGRGLQLLFYSVGIGQISSEVPQNLSASRPQDRQFILSSKKLLLSDSGFYLCAWSVIAEYGYTFGSGTRLTVV.

In this sample, this clone turned up a few times. J is TRBJ1-1 and V is TRBV6-2 or TRBV6-3, with 9 bases that match TRBD1. This CDR3 comprises 16 residues. Germline CDR1 and CDR2: MNHEY and SVGEGT. The trim removed 4 bases at V and 0 bases at J, leaving 6 bases unmatched. The chain's CDR3 is CASSSPTGGLNTEAFF. CDR3 DNA: TGTGCCAGCAGTTCCCCGACAGGGGGGTTGAACACTGAAGCTTTCTTT.

The chain couples TRBV7-2 to TRBJ1-3; D remains unclear. CDR3 size: 16 residues. V dropped 5 bases and J dropped 4 bases, with 18 bases sitting between them. CDR1 is SGHTA, CDR2 FQGNSA, per germline. The CDR3 nucleotides are TGTGCCAGCAGCCCGACTGTGGGAATCAAAGGAAACACCATATATTTT. Amino acids: CASSPTVGIKGNTIYF.

This clone was counted once. The rearrangement joins TRBV28 to TRBJ1-2; D remains unclear. V gave up 3 bases and J gave up 9 bases, with 14 bases separating them. This CDR3 has 13 amino acids. Germline V gene sequence: CDR1 MDHEN, CDR2 SYDVKM. This CDR3 reads CASSLGQSLSYTF. CDR3 nucleotides: TGTGCCAGCAGTTTGGGCCAGTCTCTAAGCTACACCTTC.

This clone showed up just once. The V and J genes are TRBV30 and TRBJ1-1; 8 bases map to TRBD1. CDR1 and CDR2 (germline): GTSNPN, SVGIG (reference sequence). V trimming: 0 bases; J trimming: 4 bases; junction bases outside the gene matches: 4. CDR3 length: 14 amino acids. The CDR3 protein is CAWSVNRGFTEAFF. CDR3 bases: TGTGCCTGGAGTGTAAACAGGGGGTTCACTGAAGCTTTCTTT.

The chain is built from TRBV4-1 and TRBJ2-1; 9 bases are a match to TRBD2. The CDR3 is 16 residues long. Per the germline V gene, CDR1 is MGHRA and CDR2 is YSYEKL. V shed 0 bases and J 4 bases; nucleotides not matched to a gene: 4. The CDR3 DNA reads TGCGCCAGCAGCCAAGAGGTTAGCGGGAGTTACAATGAGCAGTTCTTC. This codes for CASSQEVSGSYNEQFF.

J is TRBJ1-1 and V is TRBV30, with 11 bases aligning to TRBD1. Germline V gene lookup returns CDR1 GTSNPN and CDR2 SVGIG (reference sequence). V lost 0 bases to trimming and J lost 3 bases; unmatched junction nucleotides: 9. This CDR3 is 17 amino acids long. Written as DNA, the CDR3 is TGTGCCTGGAGTGTCACCAGGACAGGGGGCTCCGACACTGAAGCTTTCTTT. The encoded protein is CAWSVTRTGGSDTEAFF.

A single count supports this clone. The rearrangement joins TRBV2 to TRBJ2-1, with D possibly matching TRBD2 (5 bases). The CDR3 consists of 12 residues. Germline loops: CDR1 SNHLY, CDR2 FYNNEI. Trimming took 6 bases from V and 10 from J, leaving 13 bases between them. CDR3 DNA: TGTGCCAGCAGCCAGCGGCTCGTGGAGCAGTTCTTC. Amino acid sequence: CASSQRLVEQFF.

The chain combines TRBV12-3 or TRBV12-4 with TRBJ1-6; perhaps TRBD1 as D (5 bases). CDR3 length: 12 amino acids. V was trimmed by 6 bases and J by 7 bases, leaving 7 bases between them. As DNA, the CDR3 is TGTGCCAGCAGAGGGACCAATTCACCCCTCCACTTT. Translating gives CASRGTNSPLHF.

In its sample, this clone was seen a few times. The chain combines TRBV18 with TRBJ1-3; D gene uncertain. The V gene's germline CDR1 is KGHSH and CDR2 LQKENI. V shed 2 bases and J shed 2 bases, with 10 bases lying between them. This CDR3 has 15 residues. CDR3 nucleotide sequence: TGTGCCAGCTCACCAGGGGAGATCCCTGGAAACACCATATATTTT. It codes for CASSPGEIPGNTIYF.

The rearrangement joins TRBV30 to TRBJ1-4; unclear D gene. Germline loops: CDR1 GTSNPN, CDR2 SVGIG (reference sequence). V lost 4 bases to trimming and J lost 7 bases, with 7 bases between them. This CDR3 region has 11 residues. This CDR3 reads CAWTQPEKLFF. The CDR3 nucleotides are TGTGCCTGGACCCAGCCTGAAAAACTGTTTTTT.

V usage is TRBV2 and J usage is TRBJ1-2; TRBD1 matches 9 bases. The CDR3 sequence is 15 residues long. V shed 5 bases, J shed 4 bases, and the junction held 8 bases outside the gene matches. Germline V lookup: CDR1 SNHLY, CDR2 FYNNEI. The CDR3 DNA reads as TGTGCCAGCAGTCGGGACAGGGAAATTGGCTATGGCTACACCTTC. Amino acid sequence: CASSRDREIGYGYTF.

The genes are TRBV18 and TRBJ2-3; D is possibly TRBD2 (5 bases). Germline V gives CDR1 KGHSH, CDR2 LQKENI. This CDR3 is built from 15 residues. V lost 0 bases, J lost 1 base, and 8 bases lay in between. The CDR3 nucleotides read TGTGCCAGCTCACCACCGCGAGCGGGCACAGATACGCAGTATTTT. Protein: CASSPPRAGTDTQYF.

V gene TRBV7-9 combines with J gene TRBJ1-4; D gene ambiguous. Deletions cut 4 bases from V and 1 base from J, with 16 bases between. This CDR3 region has 17 residues. The V gene's germline CDR1 is SEHNR and CDR2 FQNEAQ (reference sequence). The CDR3: CASSWAAPGQTNEKLFF. The DNA of the CDR3 is TGTGCCAGCAGCTGGGCAGCTCCGGGTCAAACTAATGAAAAACTGTTTTTT.

This chain uses TRBV9 with TRBJ2-1; D not certain. V was trimmed by 2 bases and J by 0 bases, leaving 9 bases between them. Germline CDR1 reads SGDLS; CDR2 reads YYNGEE. The CDR3 has 15 residues. CDR3 protein: CASSVSLSSYNEQFF. CDR3 bases: TGTGCCAGCAGCGTCTCATTGAGCTCCTACAATGAGCAGTTCTTC.

This sequence joins TRBV9 and TRBJ2-7, with TRBD1 as a possible D gene (5 bases). Trimming took off 0 bases at V and 5 bases at J, with 12 bases between the two ends. The CDR3 covers 14 residues. CDR1 is SGDLS, CDR2 YYNGEE, per germline. CDR3 bases: TGTGCCAGCAGCGTAGGGGGCGCTAACAACGAGCAGTACTTC. Residues: CASSVGGANNEQYF.

This sequence joins TRBV28 and TRBJ2-7; 8 positions match TRBD1. CDR1 and CDR2 (germline): MDHEN, SYDVKM. V gave up 6 bases and J gave up 1 base; unmatched junction bases: 11. This CDR3 region has 16 residues. The CDR3 sequence: CASRMPPGGPSYEQYF. CDR3 in DNA: TGTGCCAGCAGGATGCCCCCAGGGGGCCCTTCCTACGAGCAGTACTTC.

This clone turned up a few times. Compared with germline, one end of the junction differs, possibly owing to a read error. This chain connects TRBV29-1 to TRBJ2-1, with D possibly matching TRBD1 (6 bases). The germline gives CDR1 SQVTM, CDR2 ANQGSEA. The CDR3 is 11 amino acids. CDR3 nucleotide sequence: TGCAGCCTTGACAGGTACAATGAGCAGTTCTTC. As protein: CSLDRYNEQFF.

Only a few counts were recorded for this clone. The chain recombines TRBV5-1 with TRBJ1-1, with TRBD1 matching 7 bases. CDR3 length equals 15 residues. V trimming: 4 bases; J trimming: 6 bases; junction bases outside the gene matches: 12. CDR1 is SGHRS and CDR2 is YFSETQ in the germline V gene. The CDR3 DNA sequence: TGCGCCAGCAGCACTAGACAGGGAAGAGGCCCTGAAGCTTTCTTT. It specifies CASSTRQGRGPEAFF.

V usage is TRBV29-1 and J usage is TRBJ1-2; D is unresolved. CDR1 and CDR2 from the germline V gene are SQVTM and ANQGSEA. The germline V and J ends were trimmed by 7 bases and 7 bases, with 16 bases remaining between them. CDR3 size: 12 residues. Here the CDR3 reads CSALANGRGYTF. CDR3 sequence (DNA): TGCAGCGCCCTGGCTAATGGTCGTGGCTACACCTTC.

This clone was picked up a small number of times. CDR3 in amino acids: CAGSRTAGWGYTF. As DNA, the CDR3 is TGTGCCGGTTCCAGAACCGCGGGCTGGGGCTACACCTTC. This chain joins TRBV2 and TRBJ1-2, with D unresolved. The CDR3 extends over 13 amino acids. Germline V gene sequence: CDR1 SNHLY, CDR2 FYNNEI. V gave up 11 bases and J gave up 8 bases, with 21 bases separating them. The full variable domain, rest sourced from reference TRBV2 and TRBJ1-2, is EPEVTQTPSHQVTQMGQEVILRCVPISNHLYFYWYRQILGQKVEFLVSFYNNEISEKSEIFDDQFSVERPDGSNFTLKIRSTKLEDSAMYFCAGSRTAGWGYTFGSGTRLTVV.

The chain carries TRBV4-2 and TRBJ1-5, with 9 bases lining up with TRBD1. Germline V gene sequence: CDR1 LGHNA, CDR2 YNFKEQ. The CDR3 totals 15 residues. V lost 0 bases and J lost 7; bases outside the gene matches: 4. The CDR3 loop reads CASSQERTGGQPQHF. CDR3 sequence (DNA): TGTGCCAGCAGCCAAGAGCGCACAGGGGGCCAGCCCCAGCATTTT.

This rearrangement joins TRBV29-1 to TRBJ2-5, with D tentatively TRBD2 (6 bases). V was trimmed by 7 bases and J by 5 bases, leaving 17 bases between them. This CDR3 comprises 13 residues. Germline V lookup: CDR1 SQVTM, CDR2 ANQGSEA. This chain's CDR3 is CSGSPAGRETQYF. The DNA for the CDR3 is TGCAGCGGCTCTCCGGCGGGGAGGGAGACCCAGTACTTC. Full variable domain (rest looked up from reference TRBV29-1 and TRBJ2-5): SAVISQKPSRDICQRGTSLTIQCQVDSQVTMMFWYRQQPGQSLTLIATANQGSEATYESGFVIDKFPISRPNLTFSTLTVSNMSPEDSSIYLCSGSPAGRETQYFGPGTRLLVL.

This sequence joins TRBV24-1 and TRBJ2-7; 8 nucleotides align to TRBD1. With V trimmed by 7 bases and J by 3 bases, 16 bases remained unmatched. The CDR3 runs to 17 residues. Germline V gives CDR1 KGHDR, CDR2 SFDVKD. The CDR3 spells CATRAFNKRTGYYEQYF. In DNA, the CDR3 is TGTGCCACCAGGGCGTTCAATAAGCGGACAGGGTACTACGAGCAGTACTTC.